This T cell receptor beta chain is drawn from a study of T cell responses to AZD1222 COVID-19 vaccine. Regarding the study as a whole: Compared with day 0, the breadth and depth of the Spike-specific TCR repertoire rose significantly after two doses of AZD1222. Repertoires were obtained only post-peak T cell response. A mostly white British donor set with more females was recruited, and clonal diversity was possibly underestimated.

Pooled samples include second doses given at about 4 or 12 weeks. On this clone itself: Its antigen is still unknown.

Sequenced by immunoSEQ multiplex PCR; TCRdb stores in-frame clones only, minus some. Among about 94,000 clones listed, 75% to 90% were seen once. From germline, CDR1 is SGHAT and CDR2 FQNNGV. This CDR3 contains 14 residues. V shed 1 base and J shed 6 bases, with 12 bases lying between them. The chain couples TRBV11-2 to TRBJ2-5; D is undetermined. This clonotype was sampled from an adult who received the AZD1222 COVID-19 vaccine. The material was peripheral blood, obtained 28 days after the second AZD1222 dose. The CDR3 nucleotides read TGTGCCAGCAGCTTAGCAGGATTTGGAAAGACCCAGTACTTC. It is translated as CASSLAGFGKTQYF. Full variable domain (outside the CDR3, taken from reference TRBV11-2 and TRBJ2-5): EAGVAQSPRYKIIEKRQSVAFWCNPISGHATLYWYQQILGQGPKLLIQFQNNGVVDDSQLPKDRFSAERLKGVDSTLKIQPAKLEDSAVYLCASSLAGFGKTQYFGPGTRLLVL.